The next 26 T cell receptor beta chains were all read from a single sample in a study of early T cells in non-severe SARS-CoV-2 infection. In TCRdb, the 5' RACE reads were re-called with MiXCR into one record per CDR3 protein. The sample consists of tens of thousands of distinct CDR3 sequences, around 14% of them appearing once. Sequencing input: whole blood. All receptors derive from an adult who was a healthcare worker with PCR-confirmed SARS-CoV-2 infection or an uninfected control (not recorded which).

This clonotype occurred a few times. The chain links TRBV9 to TRBJ2-3, with a tentative D call TRBD1 (5 bases). V lost 4 bases, J lost 2 bases, and 17 bases lay in between. CDR1 is SGDLS, CDR2 YYNGEE, per germline. The length of the CDR3 is 16 residues. CDR3 in amino acids: CASSPGSTRDTDTQYF. CDR3 DNA sequence: TGTGCCAGCAGCCCAGGCTCTACCAGGGACACAGATACGCAGTATTTT.

This clonotype was detected ten times or more. CDR3 bases: TGTGCCAGCAGTGCCCTTAACAGGGGTACTTCCAATCAGCCCCAGCATTTT. Protein product: CASSALNRGTSNQPQHF. This chain uses TRBV27 with TRBJ1-5, with 7 positions matching TRBD1. J was trimmed by 3 bases and V by 5 bases; bases with no gene match: 13. There are 17 residues in the CDR3. CDR1 and CDR2 (germline): MNHEY, SMNVEV (reference sequence).

This clonotype came up many times. The chain employs TRBV15 and TRBJ2-7, with TRBD2 matching over 8 bases. The CDR3 is made up of 16 amino acids. Germline CDR1 LNHNV, CDR2 YYDKDF (reference sequence). J lost 2 bases, V lost 5 bases, and 11 bases had no gene match. DNA of the CDR3: TGTGCCACCAGCCGTAATAGCGGGGCCAACCCCTACGAGCAGTACTTC. Residues: CATSRNSGANPYEQYF.

This clonotype has only a few counts. An end of the junction differs from the germline gene, which may be a read error. The chain combines TRBV5-6 with TRBJ2-3; D uncertain. Per the germline V gene, CDR1 is SGHDT and CDR2 is YYEEEE. The CDR3 sequence is 12 residues long. The CDR3 is CASTLDRDTQYF. The CDR3 DNA follows: TGTGCCAGCACCTTGGACCGAGATACGCAGTATTTT. Using reference TRBV5-6 and TRBJ2-3 for the parts outside the CDR3, the full variable domain is DAGVTQSPTHLIKTRGQQVTLRCSPKSGHDTVSWYQQALGQGPQFIFQYYEEEERQRGNFPDRFSGHQFPNYSSELNVNALLLGDSALYLCASTLDRDTQYFGPGTRLTVL.

This clonotype occurred many times. The chain carries TRBV20-1 and TRBJ2-1, with 10 bases matching TRBD2. V was clipped by 4 bases and J by 3 bases; unmatched bases: 12. This CDR3 has 17 residues. Germline loops: CDR1 DFQATT, CDR2 SNEGSKA (reference sequence). CDR3 loop: CSATNPLAGENYNEQFF. The CDR3, as DNA: TGCAGTGCTACAAACCCCCTAGCGGGGGAGAACTACAATGAGCAGTTCTTC.

This clonotype came up a few times. The rearrangement links TRBV2 to TRBJ1-4; D possibly corresponds to TRBD1 (6 bases). Per the germline V gene, CDR1 is SNHLY and CDR2 is FYNNEI. The CDR3 runs to 13 residues. V was shortened by 6 bases and J by 7 bases, with 12 bases between the two germline ends. The CDR3 here is CASRGNRAEKLFF. CDR3 in DNA: TGTGCCAGCAGGGGGAACAGGGCTGAAAAACTGTTTTTT.

This clonotype was seen a few times. The chain carries TRBV6-5 and TRBJ2-7; 7 bases are a match to TRBD1. The CDR3 totals 13 residues. V lost 11 bases to trimming and J lost 6 bases; unmatched junction nucleotides: 13. From germline, CDR1 is MNHEY and CDR2 SVGAGI. CDR3 sequence: CASKGAPDAEQYF. In nucleotides, the CDR3 is TGTGCCTCCAAGGGGGCACCCGACGCCGAGCAGTACTTC.

In its sample, this clonotype was seen many times. The rearrangement uses TRBV20-1 and TRBJ1-1; D may be TRBD1 (5 bases). CDR1 and CDR2 from the germline V gene are DFQATT and SNEGSKA (reference sequence). V lost 4 bases, J lost 8 bases, and 23 bases lay in between. The CDR3 loop spans 15 amino acids. CDR3 protein: CSAKPTGDVLSEAFF. The CDR3, as DNA: TGCAGTGCTAAGCCCACTGGGGACGTGCTTTCCGAAGCTTTCTTT.

Comment on this clonotype: The junction departs from germline at one end; a sequencing error may be responsible. The rearrangement uses TRBV4-1 and TRBJ2-7; D could derive from TRBD1 or TRBD2 (5 bases each). The CDR3 has 13 amino acids. Germline V gene sequence: CDR1 MGHRA, CDR2 YSYEKL. Written as DNA, the CDR3 is TGCGCCAGCAGCCAGTGGCCCCCGGGACGGATAGACTTC. Translating gives CASSQWPPGRIDF.

This clonotype was detected many times. The chain carries TRBV30 and TRBJ2-1; 11 bases line up with TRBD2. Germline V gene data show CDR1 as GTSNPN and CDR2 as SVGIG (reference sequence). V dropped 2 bases and J dropped 9; count of bases not matched to a gene: 6. The CDR3 sequence is 14 residues long. In DNA form, the CDR3 reads TGTGCCTGGAGTCTAGCGGGGGGATTCGGTGAGCAGTTCTTC. Translated, it gives CAWSLAGGFGEQFF.

This clonotype appeared many times. The CDR3: CASSLSDGAETQYF. The DNA of the CDR3 is TGCGCCAGCAGCTTGTCAGACGGAGCTGAGACCCAGTACTTC. This chain connects TRBV5-1 to TRBJ2-5; D gene unclear. Germline V gene lookup returns CDR1 SGHRS and CDR2 YFSETQ. The germline V and J ends were trimmed by 1 base and 5 bases, with 12 bases remaining between them. The CDR3 totals 14 residues.

This clonotype has more than one count but fewer than ten. The V call is TRBV7-3, the J call TRBJ2-5; 11 bases line up with TRBD1. The germline CDR1 and CDR2 sequences are SGHTA and FQGTGA. The length of the CDR3 is 15 residues. The ends lost 5 bases at V and 5 bases at J; junction bases unmatched: 7. CDR3 region: CASSLRTGGRETQYF. CDR3 DNA sequence: TGTGCCAGCAGCCTCCGGACAGGGGGCCGGGAGACCCAGTACTTC.

Ten or more counts support this clonotype. The chain joins TRBV9 to TRBJ2-3, with D perhaps matching TRBD2 (6 bases). This CDR3 has 17 amino acids. The ends were cut back, 3 bases at V and 2 bases at J, with 19 bases in the middle. Germline CDR1 and CDR2: SGDLS and YYNGEE. The CDR3 sequence: CASSASLPGVPTDTQYF. CDR3 DNA sequence: TGTGCCAGCAGCGCTTCTCTGCCGGGAGTCCCCACAGATACGCAGTATTTT.

This clonotype showed up many times. The chain employs TRBV28 and TRBJ1-1; D call uncertain. Germline V gene data show CDR1 as MDHEN and CDR2 as SYDVKM. CDR3 length equals 12 residues. The V gene lost 7 bases and the J gene lost 1 base, with 7 bases spanning the gap. The CDR3 loop reads CASMEQNTEAFF. CDR3 DNA sequence: TGTGCCAGCATGGAGCAGAACACTGAAGCTTTCTTT.

This clonotype was counted many times. The chain carries TRBV29-1 and TRBJ2-3, with 11 positions matching TRBD2. The CDR3 consists of 16 residues. The germline V gene encodes CDR1 SQVTM and CDR2 ANQGSEA. Germline trimming cut 4 bases from V and 6 bases from J; bases unmatched to any gene: 12. CDR3 loop: CSVGEGLAALGDTQYF. DNA for the CDR3: TGCAGCGTTGGGGAGGGACTAGCGGCCCTAGGGGATACGCAGTATTTT.

This clonotype was seen many times. The chain uses TRBV5-1 and TRBJ2-2, with D possibly TRBD1 on 6 matching bases. CDR3 length: 16 amino acids. Germline V CDR1 and CDR2: SGHRS, YFSETQ. V shed 2 bases and J shed 0 bases, with 11 bases lying between them. The CDR3 nucleotides read TGCGCCAGCAGCTTTGGACAGACCGCGAACACCGGGGAGCTGTTTTTT. Its protein product is CASSFGQTANTGELFF.

In its sample, this clonotype was seen many times. V gene TRBV3-1 combines with J gene TRBJ2-7; 11 bases fit TRBD2. Trimming at V came to 4 bases and at J to 5 bases, leaving 7 bases not matched to a gene. Germline CDR1 and CDR2: LGHDT and YNNKEL (reference sequence). The length of the CDR3 is 15 residues. The CDR3 coding sequence is TGTGCCAGCAGCCCCCAACTAGCGGGAGTGAACGAGCAGTACTTC. Its translation: CASSPQLAGVNEQYF.

This clonotype showed up many times. The rearrangement links TRBV10-3 to TRBJ2-1, with D unresolved. Looked up from germline, CDR1 is ENHRY and CDR2 is SYGVKD. V was pared by 3 bases and J by 3 bases, with 3 bases between. The CDR3 sequence is 12 residues long. The CDR3 DNA reads as TGTGCCATCAGTGACAGCTACAATGAGCAGTTCTTC. As protein: CAISDSYNEQFF.

With regard to this clonotype: This may be a read error, as it is one base from a much larger clone. The rearrangement joins TRBV7-3 to TRBJ2-1; 8 bases are a match to TRBD2. V dropped 1 base and J dropped 8; count of bases not matched to a gene: 10. Germline V lookup: CDR1 SGHTA, CDR2 FQGTGA. The CDR3 covers 16 residues. This CDR3 reads CASSLKGTSPSDEQFF. CDR3 coding DNA: TGTGCCAGCAGCTTAAAGGGGACTAGTCCTTCGGATGAGCAGTTCTTC.

The chain links TRBV28 to TRBJ1-1; 7 bases line up with TRBD1. Germline V lookup: CDR1 MDHEN, CDR2 SYDVKM. The length of the CDR3 is 11 residues. V trimming: 6 bases; J trimming: 8 bases; junction bases outside the gene matches: 3. The CDR3 reads CASSAQGEAFF. The CDR3, as DNA: TGTGCCAGCAGCGCACAGGGGGAAGCTTTCTTT.

V usage is TRBV28 and J usage is TRBJ2-1; 10 nucleotides line up with TRBD2. The CDR3 has 19 amino acids. Looked up from germline, CDR1 is MDHEN and CDR2 is SYDVKM. The V gene end was trimmed by 6 bases and the J gene end by 6 bases; junction bases not matched to a gene: 20. As DNA, the CDR3 is TGTGCCAGCAGATTCCTAGCCCCCAGCGGGAGGGCCGGTGGCAATGAGCAGTTCTTC. Translating gives CASRFLAPSGRAGGNEQFF.

In its sample, this clonotype was seen a few times. The rearrangement joins TRBV21-1 to TRBJ2-7; the table assigns TRBD1, which was not confirmed against the DNA. TRBV21-1 is a pseudogene locus. The CDR3 has 14 amino acids. The CDR3 spells CASSEETGYYEQYF. The CDR3 bases are TGTGCCAGCAGCGAGGAAACAGGGTACTACGAGCAGTACTTC.

This clonotype was found a few times. The V gene is TRBV4-1, the J gene TRBJ1-5, with a tentative D call TRBD1 (6 bases). Trimming took off 3 bases at V and 3 bases at J, with 15 bases between the two ends. The CDR3 contains 16 residues. The germline V gene has CDR1 MGHRA and CDR2 YSYEKL. The CDR3 loop reads CASSQRETGLNQPQHF. In DNA form, the CDR3 reads TGCGCCAGCAGCCAGCGGGAGACAGGACTCAATCAGCCCCAGCATTTT.

This clonotype was recorded at least ten times. The J gene is TRBJ2-7, the V gene TRBV7-9, with 7 bases matching TRBD2. The V gene end was trimmed by 3 bases and the J gene end by 2 bases; junction bases not matched to a gene: 7. The CDR3 runs to 15 residues. Per germline, CDR1 SEHNR and CDR2 FQNEAQ (reference sequence). The CDR3 bases are TGTGCCAGCAGCTTCCGAGCGGGGACTCCCTACGAGCAGTACTTC. It codes for CASSFRAGTPYEQYF.

This clonotype was counted only a few times. V is TRBV4-1 and J is TRBJ2-7, with unresolved D. CDR1 MGHRA and CDR2 YSYEKL come from the germline V gene. The ends were cut back, 0 bases at V and 0 bases at J, with 3 bases in the middle. The CDR3 is 13 residues long. The DNA for the CDR3 is TGCGCCAGCAGCCAAGAGGACTCCTACGAGCAGTACTTC. This translates into CASSQEDSYEQYF.

This chain links TRBV20-1 with TRBJ2-3; 10 bases map to TRBD2. The CDR3 has 17 amino acids. Germline CDR1 is DFQATT and CDR2 is SNEGSKA (reference sequence). J lost 6 bases, V lost 0 bases, and 12 bases had no gene match. The CDR3 sequence is CSARDLLLAGAGDTQYF. DNA of the CDR3: TGCAGTGCTAGAGATTTGTTGCTAGCGGGGGCTGGGGATACGCAGTATTTT.